This TCR beta chain is drawn from a study of CD8 T cells in Susac syndrome (dated by TCRdb to between 2018 and 2020). With regard to the full study: Among the sequenced Susac syndrome patients, about 6 had clinically active disease and fewer than 10 were in clinical remission. At blood withdrawal, Susac syndrome patients were either therapy-naive, taking corticosteroids (in some cases with IVIg as well), or taking IVIg alone. The study used repertoire sequencing to test whether antigen drove CD8+ T cell activation and differentiation in Susac syndrome. The study compared CD8+ T cell repertoire clonality among 11 to 12 healthy donors, some 14 Susac syndrome patients and fewer than 19 multiple sclerosis patients.

CDR1 LNHDA and CDR2 SQIVND were looked up in the germline V gene (reference sequence). The CDR3 spans 11 residues, from the cysteine through the phenylalanine. Kept here is only the CDR3 DNA, which spans 33 bases and is read in frame from base 1. Between the V and J ends, shortened by 6 bases and 7 bases respectively, the junction contains 7 bases. RNA was extracted using the RNeasy kit, and about 0.45 to 1 ug of the RNA was reverse transcribed with random hexamers. The immunoSEQ multiplex PCR assay, which covers 54 Vbeta and 13 Jbeta segments, was used to amplify TCR beta CDR3 regions. To correct PCR amplification bias, a synthetic template baseline was used for both primer optimization and computational correction. Per the original workflow: Reads were annotated to V, D and J genes according to IMGT and were analyzed with immunoSEQ Analyzer, with only productive sequences retained. Clonality was computed as one minus Shannon entropy normalized by log2 of the number of productive unique sequences. For each patient and control, public and private clones were evaluated within the 100 most prevalent clones. Susac-specific clones were defined as absent from healthy and MS cohorts, around 970 published viral clones and other ImmuneACCESS disease sequences. Through fastp at Q25 and MiXCR, TCRdb rebuilt clones from the public reads, retaining in-frame beta chains. CDR3 protein sequences are deduplicated, and each keeps its most common genes and DNA. It is TCRdb's table, rather than the study itself, that gives the V and J calls and clone size. The sample table contains about 130,000 distinct CDR3 sequences; only one count was recorded for 90% to 95% of them. Jointly, the top ten make up about 0.19% of the sample.

The paper's findings and limits, for the study overall: CD8+ repertoires in Susac syndrome showed clonal expansion, which was highest in CD8+ TEMRA cells and was greater in clinically active patients than in remitting patients. The TCR sequencing and HLA analysis was acknowledged to have included a relatively small number of individuals. Roughly 15 and five Susac-specific public clones were found in the total CD8+ and CD8+ TEMRA repertoires, respectively.

Peripheral blood CD8+ and CD4+ T cells from healthy donors, Susac syndrome patients and multiple sclerosis patients were profiled by high-throughput TCR beta sequencing. The Susac syndrome patients fulfilled recently defined diagnostic criteria for definite or probable disease. CD8+ TEMRA cells were enriched by FACS, while bulk CD8+ and CD4+ T cells were purified by magnetic negative isolation. Blood was drawn into EDTA tubes, processed within 24 hours, and PBMCs were isolated by density gradient centrifugation. PBMCs intended for TCR sequencing were cryopreserved in liquid nitrogen and thawed later in a water bath at 37 degrees C. A purity of at least 90% was achieved for sorted or isolated CD4+, CD8+ and CD8+ TEMRA cells. Of note for this clonotype: The specificity of this receptor is unknown. Base-call qualities are not available, and no considerably larger clone is one nucleotide away.

Sequences were obtained from CD8+ T cells from PBMCs. The receptor comes from a human donor with Susac syndrome. The chain couples TRBV19 to TRBJ1-5; the D gene assignment is ambiguous. This receptor has the CDR3 CASSSGQPQHF. The DNA sequence reads TGTGCCAGTAGCTCGGGGCAGCCCCAGCATTTT.